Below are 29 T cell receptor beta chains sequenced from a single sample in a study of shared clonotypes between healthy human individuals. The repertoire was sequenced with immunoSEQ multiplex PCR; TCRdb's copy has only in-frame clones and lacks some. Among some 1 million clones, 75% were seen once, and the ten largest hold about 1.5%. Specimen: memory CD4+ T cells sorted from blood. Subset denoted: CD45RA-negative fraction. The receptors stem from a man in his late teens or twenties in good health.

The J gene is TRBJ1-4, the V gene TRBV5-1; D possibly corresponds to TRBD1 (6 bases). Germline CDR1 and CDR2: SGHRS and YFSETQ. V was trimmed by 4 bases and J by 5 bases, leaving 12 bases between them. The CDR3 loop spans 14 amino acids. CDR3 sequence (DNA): TGCGCCAGCAGCAAATACAGGGAGAATGAAAAACTGTTTTTT. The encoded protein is CASSKYRENEKLFF. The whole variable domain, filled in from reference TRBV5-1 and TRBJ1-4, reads KAGVTQTPRYLIKTRGQQVTLSCSPISGHRSVSWYQQTPGQGLQFLFEYFSETQRNKGNFPGRFSGRQFSNSRSEMNVSTLELGDSALYLCASSKYRENEKLFFGSGTQLSVL.

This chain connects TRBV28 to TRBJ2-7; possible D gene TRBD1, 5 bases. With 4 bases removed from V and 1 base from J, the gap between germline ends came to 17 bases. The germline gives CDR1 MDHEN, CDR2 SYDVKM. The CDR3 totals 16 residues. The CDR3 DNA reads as TGTGCCAGCAGTTCCACAGGCGCGAGTGCATCCTACGAGCAGTACTTC. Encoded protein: CASSSTGASASYEQYF.

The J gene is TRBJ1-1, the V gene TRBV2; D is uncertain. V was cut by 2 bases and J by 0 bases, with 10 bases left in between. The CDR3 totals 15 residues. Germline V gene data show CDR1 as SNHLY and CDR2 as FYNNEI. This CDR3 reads CASSERRPMNTEAFF. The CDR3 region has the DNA TGTGCCAGCAGTGAACGTAGACCCATGAACACTGAAGCTTTCTTT.

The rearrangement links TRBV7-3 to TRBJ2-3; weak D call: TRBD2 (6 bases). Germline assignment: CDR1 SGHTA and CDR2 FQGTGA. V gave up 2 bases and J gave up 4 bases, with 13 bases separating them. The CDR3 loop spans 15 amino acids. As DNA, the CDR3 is TGTGCCAGCAGCTTAGCTACGCGGGAACCAGATACGCAGTATTTT. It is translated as CASSLATREPDTQYF.

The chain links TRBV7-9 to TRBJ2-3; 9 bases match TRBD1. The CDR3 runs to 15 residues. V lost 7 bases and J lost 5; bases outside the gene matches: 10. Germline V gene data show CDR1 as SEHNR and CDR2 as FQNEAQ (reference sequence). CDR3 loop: CASTSQGQGGDTQYF. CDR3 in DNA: TGTGCCAGCACCTCCCAGGGACAGGGTGGAGATACGCAGTATTTT.

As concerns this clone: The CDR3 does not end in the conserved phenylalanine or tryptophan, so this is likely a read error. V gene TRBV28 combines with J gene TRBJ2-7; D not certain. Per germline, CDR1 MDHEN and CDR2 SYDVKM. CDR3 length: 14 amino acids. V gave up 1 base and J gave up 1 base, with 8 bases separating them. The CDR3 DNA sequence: TGTGCCAGCAGTTTATTAGAGGCGTCCTACGAGCAGTACCTC. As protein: CASSLLEASYEQYL.

The DNA of the CDR3 is TGTGCCAGCAGTCCAGGGGCTTCTGGCTACACCTTC. Translating it yields CASSPGASGYTF. This sequence joins TRBV7-2 and TRBJ1-2, with D possibly TRBD1 on 6 matching bases. Germline V gene lookup returns CDR1 SGHTA and CDR2 FQGNSA. V lost 6 bases and J lost 7, with 12 bases in between. CDR3 length: 12 amino acids.

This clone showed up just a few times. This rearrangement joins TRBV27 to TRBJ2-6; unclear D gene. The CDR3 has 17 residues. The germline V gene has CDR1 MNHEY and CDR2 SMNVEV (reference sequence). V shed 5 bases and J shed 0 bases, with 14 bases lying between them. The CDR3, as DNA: TGTGCCAGCAGTCTTACGTGGGCCAGCTCTGGGGCCAACGTCCTGACTTTC. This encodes CASSLTWASSGANVLTF. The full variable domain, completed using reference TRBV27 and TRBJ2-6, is EAQVTQNPRYLITVTGKKLTVTCSQNMNHEYMSWYRQDPGLGLRQIYYSMNVEVTDKGDVPEGYKVSRKEKRNFPLILESPSPNQTSLYFCASSLTWASSGANVLTFGAGSRLTVL.

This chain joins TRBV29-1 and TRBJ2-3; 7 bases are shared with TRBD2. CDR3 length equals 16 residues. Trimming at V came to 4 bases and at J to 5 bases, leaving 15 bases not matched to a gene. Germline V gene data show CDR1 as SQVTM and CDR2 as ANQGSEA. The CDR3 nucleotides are TGCAGCGTTGCGGCGGGGAGGGGAGATCTGGGAGATACGCAGTATTTT. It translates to CSVAAGRGDLGDTQYF.

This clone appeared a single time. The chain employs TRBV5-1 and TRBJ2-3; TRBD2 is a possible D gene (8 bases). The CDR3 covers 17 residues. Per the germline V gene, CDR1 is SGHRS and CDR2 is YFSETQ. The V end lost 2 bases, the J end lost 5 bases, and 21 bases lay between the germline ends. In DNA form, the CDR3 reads TGCGCCAGCAGCTTCTCGACTAGCGTCCAGGGGGGAGATACGCAGTATTTT. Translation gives CASSFSTSVQGGDTQYF.

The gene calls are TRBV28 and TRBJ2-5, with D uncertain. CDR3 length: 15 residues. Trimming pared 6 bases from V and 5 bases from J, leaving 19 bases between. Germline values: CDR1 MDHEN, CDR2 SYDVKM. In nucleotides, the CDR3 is TGTGCCAGCAGCCCCTCCCGGTCCCTTCAGGAGACCCAGTACTTC. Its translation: CASSPSRSLQETQYF.

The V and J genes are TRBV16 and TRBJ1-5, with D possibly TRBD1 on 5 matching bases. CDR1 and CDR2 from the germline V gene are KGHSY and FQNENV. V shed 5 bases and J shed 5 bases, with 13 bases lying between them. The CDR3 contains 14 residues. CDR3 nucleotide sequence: TGTGCCAGCAGCTATCAGGGCCAGGATCAGCCCCAGCATTTT. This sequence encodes CASSYQGQDQPQHF.

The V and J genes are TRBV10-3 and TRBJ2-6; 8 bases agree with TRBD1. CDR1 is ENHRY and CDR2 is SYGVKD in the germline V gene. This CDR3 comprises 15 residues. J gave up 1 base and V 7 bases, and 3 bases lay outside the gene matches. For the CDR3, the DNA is TGTGCCATCACAGGGGACAGGTCTGGGGCCAACGTCCTGACTTTC. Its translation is CAITGDRSGANVLTF.

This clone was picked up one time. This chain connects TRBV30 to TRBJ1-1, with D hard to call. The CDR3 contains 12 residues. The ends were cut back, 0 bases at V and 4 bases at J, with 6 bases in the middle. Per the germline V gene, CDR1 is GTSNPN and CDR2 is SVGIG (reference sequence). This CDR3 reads CAWSVNPTEAFF. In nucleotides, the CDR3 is TGTGCCTGGAGTGTGAATCCCACTGAAGCTTTCTTT.

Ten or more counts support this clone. Here the CDR3 DNA reads TGTGCCTGGACTCGGGGCGGGTATCTAGGCTACACCTTC. This encodes CAWTRGGYLGYTF. The V and J genes are TRBV30 and TRBJ1-2; D possibly corresponds to TRBD1 (5 bases). V lost 4 bases, J lost 8 bases, and 17 bases lay in between. Germline V lookup: CDR1 GTSNPN, CDR2 SVGIG (reference sequence). The CDR3 has 13 amino acids.

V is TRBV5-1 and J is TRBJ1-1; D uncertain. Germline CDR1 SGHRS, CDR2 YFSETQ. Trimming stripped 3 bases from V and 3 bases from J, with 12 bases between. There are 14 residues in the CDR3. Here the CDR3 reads CASSYSVRDTEAFF. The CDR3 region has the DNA TGCGCCAGCAGCTACTCGGTCCGGGACACTGAAGCTTTCTTT.

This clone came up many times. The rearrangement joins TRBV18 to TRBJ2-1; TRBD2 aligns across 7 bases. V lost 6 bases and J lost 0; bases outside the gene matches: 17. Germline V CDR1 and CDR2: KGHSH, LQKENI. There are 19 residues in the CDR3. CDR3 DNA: TGTGCCAGCTCCCTCCTCTTGAGCGGGGCCCTCCGCTCCTACAATGAGCAGTTCTTC. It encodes CASSLLLSGALRSYNEQFF.

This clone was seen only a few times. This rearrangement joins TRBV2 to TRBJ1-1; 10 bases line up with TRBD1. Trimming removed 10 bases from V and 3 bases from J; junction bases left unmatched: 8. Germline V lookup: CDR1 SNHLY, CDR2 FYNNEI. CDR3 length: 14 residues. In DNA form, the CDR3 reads TGTGCCATCGAAGGGACAGGGGCATACACTGAAGCTTTCTTT. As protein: CAIEGTGAYTEAFF.

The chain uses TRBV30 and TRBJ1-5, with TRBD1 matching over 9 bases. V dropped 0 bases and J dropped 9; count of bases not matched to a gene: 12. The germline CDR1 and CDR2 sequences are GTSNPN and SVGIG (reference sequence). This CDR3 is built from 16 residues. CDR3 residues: CAWSVRPGQGASPQHF. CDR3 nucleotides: TGTGCCTGGAGTGTCCGACCGGGACAGGGAGCTTCGCCCCAGCATTTT.

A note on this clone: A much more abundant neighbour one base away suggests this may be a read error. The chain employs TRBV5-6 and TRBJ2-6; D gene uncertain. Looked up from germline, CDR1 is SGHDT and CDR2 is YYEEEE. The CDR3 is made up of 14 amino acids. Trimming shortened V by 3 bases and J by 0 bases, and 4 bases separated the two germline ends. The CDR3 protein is CASSSNSGANVLTF. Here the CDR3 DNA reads TGTGCCAGCAGCTCAAACTCTGGGGCCAACGTCCTGACTTTC.

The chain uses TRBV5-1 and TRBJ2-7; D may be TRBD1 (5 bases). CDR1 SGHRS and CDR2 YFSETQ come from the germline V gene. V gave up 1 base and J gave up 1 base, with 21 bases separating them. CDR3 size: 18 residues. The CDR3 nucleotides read TGCGCCAGCAGCTTGATAGGGGAAACTCTAAGGTCTTCCTACGAGCAGTACTTC. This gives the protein CASSLIGETLRSSYEQYF.

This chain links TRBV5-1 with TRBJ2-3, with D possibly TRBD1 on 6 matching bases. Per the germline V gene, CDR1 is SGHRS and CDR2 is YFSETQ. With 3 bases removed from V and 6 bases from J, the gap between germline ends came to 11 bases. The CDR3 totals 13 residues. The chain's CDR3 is CASSSGEWDTQYF. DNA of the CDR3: TGCGCCAGCAGCTCAGGGGAGTGGGATACGCAGTATTTT.

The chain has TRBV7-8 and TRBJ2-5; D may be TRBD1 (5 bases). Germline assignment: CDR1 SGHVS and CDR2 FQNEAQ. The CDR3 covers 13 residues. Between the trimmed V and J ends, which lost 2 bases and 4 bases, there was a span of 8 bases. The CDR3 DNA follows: TGTGCCAGCAGCTTACAGGGAAGAGAGACCCAGTACTTC. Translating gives CASSLQGRETQYF.

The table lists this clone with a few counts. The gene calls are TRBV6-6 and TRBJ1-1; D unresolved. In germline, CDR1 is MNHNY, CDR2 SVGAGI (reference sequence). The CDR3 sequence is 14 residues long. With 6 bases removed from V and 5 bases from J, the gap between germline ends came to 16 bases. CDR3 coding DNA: TGTGCCAGCAGGCCCGGAGGTTTTGGAACTGAAGCTTTCTTT. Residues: CASRPGGFGTEAFF.

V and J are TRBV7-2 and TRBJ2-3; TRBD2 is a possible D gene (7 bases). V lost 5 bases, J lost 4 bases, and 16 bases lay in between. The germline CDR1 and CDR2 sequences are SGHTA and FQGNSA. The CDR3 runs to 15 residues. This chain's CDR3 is CASSRRGGGSDTQYF. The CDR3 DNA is TGTGCCAGCAGCCGAAGGGGGGGAGGATCAGATACGCAGTATTTT.

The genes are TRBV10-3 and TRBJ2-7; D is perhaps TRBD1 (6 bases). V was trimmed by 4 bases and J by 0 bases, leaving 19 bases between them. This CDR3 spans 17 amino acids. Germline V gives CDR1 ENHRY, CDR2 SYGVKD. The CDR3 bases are TGTGCCATCAGTGGATCACCGGGACAAGGGAGCTCCTACGAGCAGTACTTC. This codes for CAISGSPGQGSSYEQYF.

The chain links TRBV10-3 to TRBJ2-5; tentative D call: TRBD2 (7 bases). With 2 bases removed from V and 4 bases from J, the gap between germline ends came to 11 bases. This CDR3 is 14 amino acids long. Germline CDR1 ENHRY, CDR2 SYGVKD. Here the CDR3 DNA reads TGTGCCATCAGTGAGCCTCGGGGGGCAGAGACCCAGTACTTC. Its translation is CAISEPRGAETQYF.

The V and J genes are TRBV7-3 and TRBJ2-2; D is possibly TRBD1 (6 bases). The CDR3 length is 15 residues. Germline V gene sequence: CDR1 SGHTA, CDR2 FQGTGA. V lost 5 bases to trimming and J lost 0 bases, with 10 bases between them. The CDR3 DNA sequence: TGTGCCAGCAGCCGGACAGTGACGAACACCGGGGAGCTGTTTTTT. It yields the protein CASSRTVTNTGELFF.

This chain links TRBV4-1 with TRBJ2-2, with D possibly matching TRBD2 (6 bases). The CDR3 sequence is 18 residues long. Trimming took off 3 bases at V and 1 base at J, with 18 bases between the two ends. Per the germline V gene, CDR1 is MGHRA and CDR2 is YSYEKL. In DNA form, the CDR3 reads TGCGCCAGCAGCCAGGCGGGGCTTTTCAGGGAGAACACCGGGGAGCTGTTTTTT. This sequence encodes CASSQAGLFRENTGELFF.